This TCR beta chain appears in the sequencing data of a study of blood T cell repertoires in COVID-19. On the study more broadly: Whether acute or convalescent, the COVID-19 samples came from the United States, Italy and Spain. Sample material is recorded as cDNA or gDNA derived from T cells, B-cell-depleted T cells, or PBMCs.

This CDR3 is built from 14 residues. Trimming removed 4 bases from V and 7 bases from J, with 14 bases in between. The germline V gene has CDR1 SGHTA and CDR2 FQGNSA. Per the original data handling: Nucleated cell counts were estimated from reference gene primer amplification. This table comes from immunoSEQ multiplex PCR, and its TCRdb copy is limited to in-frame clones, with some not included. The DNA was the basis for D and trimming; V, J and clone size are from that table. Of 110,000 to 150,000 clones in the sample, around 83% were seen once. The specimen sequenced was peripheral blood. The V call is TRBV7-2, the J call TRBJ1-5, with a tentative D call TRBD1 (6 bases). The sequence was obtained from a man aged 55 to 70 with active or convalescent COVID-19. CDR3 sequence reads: CASSSQGLWQPQHF. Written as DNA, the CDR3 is TGTGCCAGCAGCTCACAGGGATTGTGGCAGCCCCAGCATTTT.